This T cell receptor beta chain was found in a study of OX40 agonist ivuxolimab in advanced cancers. With autoimmune disease history or systemic immunosuppression, patients were excluded. The V gene's germline CDR1 is SGHAT and CDR2 FQNNGV. The CDR3 has 18 amino acids. Deletions cut 5 bases from V and 3 bases from J, with 23 bases between. Profiled with immunoSEQ multiplex PCR; TCRdb holds only in-frame clones, not every one. The sample consists of tens of thousands of clones, over 70% of them appearing once. This sequence was found in an adult with an advanced solid tumor such as melanoma, head and neck, liver or kidney cancer. The material sequenced was CD4+ or CD8+ T cells sorted from blood, taken in a trial of the OX40 agonist ivuxolimab. V and J are TRBV11-2 and TRBJ2-1, with D possibly being TRBD2 (5 bases). As DNA, the CDR3 is TGTGCCAGCAGCCACGCCTCTTTAGCGCAGCCTTTCTACAATGAGCAGTTCTTC. Translating gives CASSHASLAQPFYNEQFF.